This T cell receptor (beta chain) was sequenced during a study of T-cell reconstitution after alpha-beta-depleted transplantation in children. The CDR3 runs to 14 residues. The junction had 8 bases not matched to a gene; V was cut back by 4 bases and J by 8 bases. The germline gives CDR1 SGHKS, CDR2 YYEKEE (reference sequence). Unique molecular identifiers tagged the TCRbeta library. TCRdb redid the calling of the PCR reads with MiXCR, one entry per CDR3 protein. The sample gives 400,000 to 500,000 distinct CDR3 sequences, roughly 11% of which show up once; about 5% is in the top ten. This clonotype was seen more than once but under ten times.

The V and J genes are TRBV5-5 and TRBJ1-4; 7 bases fit TRBD1. Sequenced here: PBMCs from the stem cell graft donor, sampled from the stem cell graft. The clonotype comes from a human donor who donated a stem cell graft to a child with acute myeloid leukemia. The CDR3 DNA is TGTGCCAGCAGCCCCAGGGGGAGAAACGAAAAACTGTTTTTT. Amino acids: CASSPRGRNEKLFF. Based on the CDR3 plus reference TRBV5-5 and TRBJ1-4, the full variable domain is DAGVTQSPTHLIKTRGQQVTLRCSPISGHKSVSWYQQVLGQGPQFIFQYYEKEERGRGNFPDRFSARQFPNYSSELNVNALLLGDSALYLCASSPRGRNEKLFFGSGTQLSVL.